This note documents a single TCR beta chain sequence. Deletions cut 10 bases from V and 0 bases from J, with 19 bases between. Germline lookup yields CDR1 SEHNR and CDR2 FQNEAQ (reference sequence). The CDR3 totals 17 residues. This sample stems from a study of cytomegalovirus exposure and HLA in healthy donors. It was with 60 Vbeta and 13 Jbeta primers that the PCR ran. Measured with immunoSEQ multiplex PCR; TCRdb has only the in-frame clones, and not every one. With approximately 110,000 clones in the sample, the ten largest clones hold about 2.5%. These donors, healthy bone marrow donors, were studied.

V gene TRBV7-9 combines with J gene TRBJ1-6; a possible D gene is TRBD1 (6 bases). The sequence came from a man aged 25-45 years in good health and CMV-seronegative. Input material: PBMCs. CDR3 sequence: CATDGGGSSSYNSPLHF. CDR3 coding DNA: TGTGCCACCGACGGGGGGGGCTCGAGCTCCTATAATTCACCCCTCCACTTT.